This is a list of T cell receptor beta chains from one sample in a study of blood T cell repertoires in COVID-19. Produced via immunoSEQ multiplex PCR; TCRdb's table is partial and in-frame only. Counted here are about 220,000 clones, about 83% occurring once; the ten biggest clones make up 8.2%. Sequencing was carried out using peripheral blood. These TCRs come from a woman aged 50 to 65 with acute or convalescent COVID-19. Each CDR3 is given with its conserved first and last residue. A D gene is named only where the DNA matches it firmly. A clone size is listed for some rows: how often the clone was seen (once, few, many), or a class if it is expanded.

TRBJ1-1,-,TRBV10-3,-,TGTGCCATCAGTCAGGGGACGCGGAACACTGAAGCTTTCTTT,CAISQGTRNTEAFF
TRBJ2-1,-,TRBV2,TRBD1,TGTGCCAGCAGTGATGAGGGACAGGGGAGTAATGAGCAGTTCTTC,CASSDEGQGSNEQFF
TRBJ2-7,-,TRBV28,TRBD1,TGTGCCAGCAGTACAATGGACAGGGGGAGCTCCTACGAGCAGTACTTC,CASSTMDRGSSYEQYF
TRBJ2-1,-,TRBV6-6,-,TGTGCCAGCAGTCGTAGCGGATCCGGCAATGAGCAGTTCTTC,CASSRSGSGNEQFF
TRBJ2-3,-,TRBV6-5,TRBD1,TGTGCCAGCAGTAGGACAGGAAGGACAGATACGCAGTATTTT,CASSRTGRTDTQYF
TRBJ1-1,few,TRBV6-5,-,TGTGCCAGCAGGCGGGGGCTTTACACTGAAGCTTTCTTT,CASRRGLYTEAFF
TRBJ1-1,-,TRBV19,-,TGTGCCAGTAGTGCGGACATCGTGAACACTGAAGCTTTCTTT,CASSADIVNTEAFF
TRBJ2-3,-,TRBV3-1/TRBV3-2,-,TGTGCCAGCAGTCCTTACTACTCCACAGATACGCAGTATTTT,CASSPYYSTDTQYF
TRBJ1-2,-,TRBV7-3,-,TGTGCCAGCAGCTTAACCGGGACACCGGGCGATGGCTACACCTTC,CASSLTGTPGDGYTF
TRBJ1-1,-,TRBV19,TRBD1,TGTGCCAGTAGTCCCCGGACAGGGGGCTTGAACACTGAAGCTTTCTTT,CASSPRTGGLNTEAFF
TRBJ1-1,-,TRBV5-1,-,TGCGCCAGCAGCCCAGGGGACGAAGAAGCTTTCTTT,CASSPGDEEAFF
TRBJ2-7,-,TRBV9,-,TGTGCCAGCAGCGTAGGGCGGACACCTTCCCACGAGCAGTACTTC,CASSVGRTPSHEQYF
TRBJ1-4,-,TRBV15,-,TGTGCCACCAGCAGACTCCTCCCCGGGGTGGGTGAAAAACTGTTTTTT,CATSRLLPGVGEKLFF
TRBJ2-7,-,TRBV5-6,-,TGTGCCAGCAGCCGAGGAACCCACGAGCAGTACTTC,CASSRGTHEQYF
TRBJ2-2,-,TRBV28,TRBD1,TGTGCCAGCAGTTTTGGGACAGGGGACACCGGGGAGCTGTTTTTT,CASSFGTGDTGELFF
TRBJ2-7,-,TRBV7-6,TRBD1,TGTGCCAGCAGCTTAGCGGGACAGGGCCCCCGCGAGCAGTACTTC,CASSLAGQGPREQYF
TRBJ1-1,-,TRBV28,-,TGTGCCACCTTATATTCCGGGAGACTCACTGAAGCTTTCTTT,CATLYSGRLTEAFF
TRBJ1-2,-,TRBV16,-,TGTGCCAGCAGCCAATCCCGACAGTCCCGAAGGGATGGCTACACCTTC,CASSQSRQSRRDGYTF
TRBJ2-1,once,TRBV5-1,-,TGCGCCAGCAGCTTCTTGGGGGGTTCGAGTGAGCAGTTCTTC,CASSFLGGSSEQFF